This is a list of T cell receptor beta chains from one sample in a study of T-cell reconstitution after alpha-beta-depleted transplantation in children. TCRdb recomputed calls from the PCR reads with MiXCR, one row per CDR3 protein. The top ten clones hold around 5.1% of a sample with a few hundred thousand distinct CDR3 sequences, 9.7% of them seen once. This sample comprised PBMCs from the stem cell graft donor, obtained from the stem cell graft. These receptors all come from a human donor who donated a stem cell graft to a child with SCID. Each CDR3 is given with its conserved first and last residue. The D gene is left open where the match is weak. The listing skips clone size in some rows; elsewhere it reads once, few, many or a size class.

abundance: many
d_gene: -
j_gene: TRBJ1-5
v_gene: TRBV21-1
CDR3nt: TGTGCCAGCAGCCCCCGGGACAGGGGGCGGATGAGAGGCAATCAGCCCCAGCATTTT
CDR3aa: CASSPRDRGRMRGNQPQHF

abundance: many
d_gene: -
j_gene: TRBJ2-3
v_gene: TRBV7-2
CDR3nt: TGTGCCAGCAGCTCCAGCAACACAGATACGCAGTATTTT
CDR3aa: CASSSSNTDTQYF

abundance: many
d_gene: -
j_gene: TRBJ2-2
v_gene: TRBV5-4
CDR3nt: TGTGCCAGCTCACCACGGGGACAGAACACCGGGGAGCTGTTTTTT
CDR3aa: CASSPRGQNTGELFF

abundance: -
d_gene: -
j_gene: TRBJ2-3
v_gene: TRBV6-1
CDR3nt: TGTGCCAGTCCCGAGGGTTCTAGCCTCACTAGCACAGATACGCAGTATTTT
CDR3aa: CASPEGSSLTSTDTQYF

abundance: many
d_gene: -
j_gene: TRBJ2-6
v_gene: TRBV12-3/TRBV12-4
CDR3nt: TGTGCCAGCAGTTTATTTATGGGTACGGCCTATGGGGACTCTGGGGCCAACGTCCTGACTTTC
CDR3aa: CASSLFMGTAYGDSGANVLTF

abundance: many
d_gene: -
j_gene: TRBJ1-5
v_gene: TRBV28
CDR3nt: TGTGCCAGCAGCCCGACAGTTTATAGCAATCAGCCCCAGCATTTT
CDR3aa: CASSPTVYSNQPQHF

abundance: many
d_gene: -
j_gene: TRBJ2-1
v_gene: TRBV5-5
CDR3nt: TGTGCCAGCAGCCAAACTCCCGCGGGGGCCCCCTACAATGAGCAGTTCTTC
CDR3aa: CASSQTPAGAPYNEQFF

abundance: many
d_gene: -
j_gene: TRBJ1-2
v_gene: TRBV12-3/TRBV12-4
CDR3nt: TGTGCCAGCACCCGGGGGCGGGTTAGTGGCTACACCTTC
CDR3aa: CASTRGRVSGYTF

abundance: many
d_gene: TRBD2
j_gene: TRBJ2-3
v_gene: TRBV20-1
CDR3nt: TGCAGTGCTAAACGTTGGCGGGGGGGCCCAGATACGCAGTATTTT
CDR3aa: CSAKRWRGGPDTQYF

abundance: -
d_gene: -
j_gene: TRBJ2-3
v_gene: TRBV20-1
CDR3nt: TGCAGTGCTAGAGTAGGTAGCGGCAACACAGATACGCAGTATTTT
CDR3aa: CSARVGSGNTDTQYF

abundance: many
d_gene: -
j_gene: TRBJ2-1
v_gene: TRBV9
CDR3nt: TGTGCCAGCAGCGTAGAGTCGATTCCCCACAATGAGCAGTTCTTC
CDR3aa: CASSVESIPHNEQFF

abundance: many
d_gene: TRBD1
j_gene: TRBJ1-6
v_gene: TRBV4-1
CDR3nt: TGCGCCAGCAGGCTATCGGGGACAGATAATTCACCCCTCCACTTT
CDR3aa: CASRLSGTDNSPLHF

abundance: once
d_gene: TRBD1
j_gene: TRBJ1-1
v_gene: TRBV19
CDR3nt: TGTGCCAGTAGTCTCGATCCGGGACAGGAAGCTTTCTTT
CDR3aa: CASSLDPGQEAFF